These 8 T cell receptor beta chains came from one sample sequenced in a study of early T cells in non-severe SARS-CoV-2 infection. TCRdb re-called the 5' RACE reads with MiXCR, one entry per CDR3 protein. Among 60,000 or so distinct CDR3 sequences listed, over 9.5% were seen once. Sequencing was performed on whole blood. The receptors originated from an adult who was a healthcare worker with PCR-confirmed SARS-CoV-2 infection or an uninfected control (not recorded which).

This clonotype was detected ten times or more. The CDR3 loop reads CASSYYSTSGIPYNEQFF. DNA of the CDR3: TGTGCCAGCAGTTACTACTCGACTAGCGGGATCCCATACAATGAGCAGTTCTTC. The chain links TRBV6-2 or TRBV6-3 to TRBJ2-1; TRBD2 matches at 11 bases. Germline trimming cut 1 base from V and 4 bases from J; bases unmatched to any gene: 9. The CDR3 is made up of 18 amino acids. CDR1 is MNHEY, CDR2 SVGEGT, per germline.

The table lists this clonotype with a few counts. V and J are TRBV24-1 and TRBJ2-2; the D is unclear. The CDR3 consists of 13 residues. CDR1 and CDR2 from the germline V gene are KGHDR and SFDVKD. Trimming left V 4 bases short and J 2 bases short, with 4 bases between. The CDR3 coding sequence is TGTGCCACCAGTGAACATAACACCGGGGAGCTGTTTTTT. Its protein product is CATSEHNTGELFF.

This clonotype was seen ten or more times. This rearrangement joins TRBV29-1 to TRBJ2-1; D possibly corresponds to TRBD2 (5 bases). The germline V gene has CDR1 SQVTM and CDR2 ANQGSEA. This CDR3 is 13 amino acids long. In DNA form, the CDR3 reads TGCAGTTGGGTAGCGACCACCTACAATGAGCAGTTCTTC. Translating it yields CSWVATTYNEQFF.

The V and J genes are TRBV6-5 and TRBJ1-5; no definite D call. In germline, CDR1 is MNHEY, CDR2 SVGAGI. CDR3 length: 13 residues. V was cut by 5 bases and J by 4 bases, with 9 bases left in between. The CDR3 region has the DNA TGTGCCAGCAGTCCAGCCTGGAATCAGCCCCAGCATTTT. Its translation is CASSPAWNQPQHF.

The gene calls are TRBV20-1 and TRBJ1-1; D call uncertain. V gave up 1 base and J gave up 8 bases, with 8 bases separating them. Germline V lookup: CDR1 DFQATT, CDR2 SNEGSKA (reference sequence). This CDR3 has 11 amino acids. This CDR3 reads CSARGKREAFF. For the CDR3, the DNA is TGCAGTGCTAGAGGGAAAAGGGAAGCTTTCTTT.

This clonotype was seen ten or more times. The chain has TRBV12-3 or TRBV12-4 and TRBJ2-7; D not resolved. V was pared by 6 bases and J by 7 bases, with 16 bases between. This CDR3 has 13 amino acids. CDR3 bases: TGTGCCAGCAGGCCTTCTTTATTCCGGGAGCAGTACTTC. Its translation: CASRPSLFREQYF.

The chain couples TRBV28 to TRBJ1-5, with D hard to call. This CDR3 is 12 amino acids long. CDR1 MDHEN and CDR2 SYDVKM come from the germline V gene. The V and J ends lost 5 bases and 8 bases respectively, with 10 bases between them. CDR3 DNA: TGTGCCAGCAGTCCTCCCCTAAAGCCCCAGCATTTT. This encodes CASSPPLKPQHF.

This clonotype was seen at least ten times. V and J are TRBV2 and TRBJ2-7, with TRBD1 identical over 7 bases. V lost 8 bases and J lost 0; bases outside the gene matches: 4. CDR1 is SNHLY, CDR2 FYNNEI, per germline. The CDR3 contains 13 residues. CDR3 coding DNA: TGTGCCAGCTGGACAGGTAGCTCCTACGAGCAGTACTTC. Its translation is CASWTGSSYEQYF.